This note documents a single TCR beta chain sequence. The table lists this clonotype with a few counts. Its antigen is unknown. No clone much larger than this one lies a single base away; base qualities are absent. The library was generated by 5' RACE. The listed sequencing device is NextSeq 500. To correct for sequencing error and PCR bias, the TCR library protocol tagged individual cDNA molecules with unique molecular identifiers. Both TCR alpha and beta chains were sequenced, and tight co-correlation was observed between alpha and beta sequence abundances in each sample. In the original analysis: Decombinator V4 was used to annotate TCR sequences for V gene, J gene and CDR3. Expanded TCRs were defined as changing significantly between any two time points under a Poisson model with p below 0.0001. TCR abundances were normalised to the total number of TCRs sequenced per sample and were expressed as counts per million. TRAV1-2 paired with TRAJ12, TRAJ20 or TRAJ33 defined MAIT TCRs, while TRAV10 paired with TRAJ18 defined iNKT TCRs. VDJdb, accessed 1 November 2021, was searched for CMV, EBV and SARS-CoV-2 annotated TCRs, with TCRs annotated for multiple antigens excluded. In-frame beta chains were kept once TCRdb had trimmed the public reads at Q25 with fastp and called clones with MiXCR. CDR3 protein sequences are deduplicated, and each keeps its most common genes and DNA. The V and J calls and clone size are TCRdb's, not the authors'. This sample comprises roughly 99,000 distinct CDR3 sequences, roughly 12% of them detected only once. Jointly, the top ten make up under 4.5% of the sample.

The germline V gene supplies CDR1 SGHRS and CDR2 YFSETQ. Unmatched junction bases come to 9, with V trimmed by 4 bases and J by 6 bases. From the cysteine up to the phenylalanine, the CDR3 has a length of 14 residues. The entry retains the CDR3 DNA only, 42 bases that are in frame from base 1. The data were obtained in a study of early T cells in non-severe SARS-CoV-2 infection (dated by TCRdb to the early 2020s). In the study overall: Because TCR sequencing relied on bulk RNA taken from unsorted whole blood, pairing of alpha and beta chains was not possible. What the work shows at the level of the full study, not this receptor alone: VDJdb matching was skewed toward anti-spike CD8 responses and likely underestimated virus-specific expansions, missing private and CD4 specificities.

A case-control design nested within a healthcare worker cohort in London, UK, was used, with weekly nasopharyngeal swab PCR tests and blood sampling performed. Between 23 and 31 March 2020, the week of the UK lockdown, healthcare workers were enrolled and then followed up weekly for as long as 16 weeks. Sequencing used whole blood, obtained at baseline. The receptor was isolated from an adult who was a healthcare worker with PCR-confirmed SARS-CoV-2 infection or an uninfected control (not recorded which). Recombination joined TRBV5-1 with TRBJ1-1, with 7 bases aligning to TRBD1. The CDR3: CASSQHRGGAEAFF. The DNA is as follows: TGCGCCAGCAGCCAACACAGGGGTGGCGCTGAAGCTTTCTTT.